Reported below is one T cell receptor (beta chain). Its cognate antigen is unknown. Germline CDR1 is SGDLS and CDR2 is YYNGEE. The CDR3 sequence is 15 residues long. J lost 1 base, V lost 4 bases, and 7 bases had no gene match. Amplification of TCR beta CDR3 regions used RNA as the template. HTBI primers were used for first-round RT-PCR of the TCR CDR3. MiXCR, run by TCRdb on the multiplex PCR reads, gives a single entry per CDR3 protein. The sample carries around 600,000 distinct CDR3 sequences, about a sixth recorded once. The data were taken from a study of T cells in Graves' hyperthyroidism and ophthalmopathy. Study-level findings and limits: Ophthalmopathy, which appeared later, was predicted by the model a median 6.5 months before onset. Most clonotypes expanded in the thyroid (above 0.001) were also present in blood.

In patients aged 18 to 65, hyperthyroidism was newly diagnosed, with duration under 2 months. The study left out patients who had uncontrolled infection, other autoimmune disease, pregnancy or lactation. The sequencing sample was made of blood. This clonotype originated in a woman in her twenties or thirties with Graves' hyperthyroidism. J is TRBJ2-7 and V is TRBV9; the match to TRBD2 covers 8 bases. CDR3 sequence (DNA): TGTGCCAGCAGCCCGGGGGGGGCACTATCCTACGAGCAGTACTTC. Protein product: CASSPGGALSYEQYF.